This T cell receptor (beta chain) was documented in a study of tumor-infiltrating lymphocytes in primary liver carcinoma. Whole-study results and caveats: Against blood, tumors held a significantly higher top-250-clone fraction (p = 0.039). Top clones occupying all five tumor regions numbered only about 8-25%. Paired tumor-adjacent and tumor-blood samples overlapped less than tumor region pairs did.

With respect to this clonotype: Its antigen is currently unknown.

Between roughly 20 and 32 mg of unsorted bulk tissue served as the source from which RNA and DNA were co-extracted. Researchers took samples from five separate regions of each tumor. Germline-derived CDR1 and CDR2 are MDHEN and SYDVKM. Trimming at V came to 3 bases and at J to 8 bases, leaving 2 bases not matched to a gene. This CDR3 comprises 13 residues. The authors made TCR beta cDNA from about 500 ng total RNA with a constant-region primer. Each TCR beta library was derived from three nested multiplex PCR rounds that employed slightly modified ARM-PCR. PCR rounds one and two used TRBV1-TRBV30 forward primers with a C-beta reverse primer for 10 cycles each. TCRdb fed the multiplex PCR reads into MiXCR, producing one record per CDR3 protein. The table shows 20,000 to 25,000 distinct CDR3 sequences, with over 60% occurring only once.

This chain uses TRBV28 with TRBJ2-2; 8 bases match TRBD2. Sequenced sample: liver tumor tissue from sampling region 5. Subset defined: tumor region T5, tumor centre. The TCR comes from a woman under 40 with primary liver carcinoma and hepatitis B virus infection. The CDR3, as DNA: TGTGCCAGCAGTTTGAGCGGGGGTGGGGAGCTGTTTTTT. Amino acid sequence: CASSLSGGGELFF.